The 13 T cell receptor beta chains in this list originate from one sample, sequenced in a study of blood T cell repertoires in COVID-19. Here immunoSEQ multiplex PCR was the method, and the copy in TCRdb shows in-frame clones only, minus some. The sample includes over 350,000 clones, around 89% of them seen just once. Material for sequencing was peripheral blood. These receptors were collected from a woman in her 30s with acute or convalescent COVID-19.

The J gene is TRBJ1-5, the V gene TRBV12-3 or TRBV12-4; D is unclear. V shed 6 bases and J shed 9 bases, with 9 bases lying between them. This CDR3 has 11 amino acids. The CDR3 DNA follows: TGTGCCAGCAGCTACGGAGGGCCCCAGCATTTT. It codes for CASSYGGPQHF.

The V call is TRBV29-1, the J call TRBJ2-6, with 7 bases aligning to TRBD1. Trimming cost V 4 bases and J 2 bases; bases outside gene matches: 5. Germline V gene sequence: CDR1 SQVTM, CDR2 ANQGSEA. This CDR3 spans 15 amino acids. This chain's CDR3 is CSVGKGGTGANVLTF. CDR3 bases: TGCAGCGTTGGTAAAGGGGGCACTGGGGCCAACGTCCTGACTTTC.

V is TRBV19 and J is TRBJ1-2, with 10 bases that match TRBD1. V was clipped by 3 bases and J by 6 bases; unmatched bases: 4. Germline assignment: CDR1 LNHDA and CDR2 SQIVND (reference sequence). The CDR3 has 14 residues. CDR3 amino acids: CASSILDRGHGYTF. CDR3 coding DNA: TGTGCCAGTAGTATTCTCGACAGGGGGCATGGCTACACCTTC.

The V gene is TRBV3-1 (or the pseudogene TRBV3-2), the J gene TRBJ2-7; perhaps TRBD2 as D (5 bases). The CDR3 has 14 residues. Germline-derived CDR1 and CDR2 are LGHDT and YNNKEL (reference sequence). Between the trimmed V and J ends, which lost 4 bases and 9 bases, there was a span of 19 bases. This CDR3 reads CASSLSSGSGRQYF. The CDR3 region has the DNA TGTGCCAGCAGCCTAAGTTCAGGCTCGGGAAGGCAGTACTTC.

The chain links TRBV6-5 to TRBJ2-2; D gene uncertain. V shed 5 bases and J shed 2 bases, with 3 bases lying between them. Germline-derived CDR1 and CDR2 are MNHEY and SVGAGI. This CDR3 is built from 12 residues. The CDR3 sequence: CASSQNTGELFF. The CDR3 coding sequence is TGTGCCAGCAGTCAAAACACCGGGGAGCTGTTTTTT.

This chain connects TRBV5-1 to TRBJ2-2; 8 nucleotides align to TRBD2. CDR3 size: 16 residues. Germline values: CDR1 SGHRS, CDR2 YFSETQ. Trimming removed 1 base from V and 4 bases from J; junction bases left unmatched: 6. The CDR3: CASSLLGLAGTGELFF. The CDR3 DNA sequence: TGCGCCAGCAGCTTGTTAGGTCTAGCGGGCACCGGGGAGCTGTTTTTT.

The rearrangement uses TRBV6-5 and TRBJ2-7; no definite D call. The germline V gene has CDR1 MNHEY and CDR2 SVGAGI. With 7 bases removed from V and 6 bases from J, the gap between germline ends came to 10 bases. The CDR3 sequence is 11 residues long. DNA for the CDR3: TGTGCCAGCAATGGCCCCCGCGAGCAGTACTTC. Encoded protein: CASNGPREQYF.

The CDR3 protein is CASSTGNYGYTF. The CDR3 DNA reads TGCGCCAGCAGTACCGGTAACTATGGCTACACCTTC. The V gene is TRBV10-2, the J gene TRBJ1-2; D gene ambiguous. The V gene's germline CDR1 is WSHSY and CDR2 SAAADI. The V and J ends lost 5 bases and 1 base respectively, with 5 bases between them. CDR3 size: 12 residues.

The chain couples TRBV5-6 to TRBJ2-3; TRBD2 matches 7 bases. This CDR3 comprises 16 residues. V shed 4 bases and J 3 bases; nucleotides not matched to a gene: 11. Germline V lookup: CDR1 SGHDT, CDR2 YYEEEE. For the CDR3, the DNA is TGTGCCAGCAGCCCTGGGTCCGGGCGGGGGACAGATACGCAGTATTTT. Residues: CASSPGSGRGTDTQYF.

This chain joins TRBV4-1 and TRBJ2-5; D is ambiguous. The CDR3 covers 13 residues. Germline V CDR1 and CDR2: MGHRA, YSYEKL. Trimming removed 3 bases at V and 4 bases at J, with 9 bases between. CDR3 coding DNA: TGCGCCAGCAGCCAGTTCAACAGAGAGACCCAGTACTTC. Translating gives CASSQFNRETQYF.

Written as DNA, the CDR3 is TGTGCCAGCAGCCAAGATGTGGGGGGGCGGGATACGCAGTATTTT. Protein: CASSQDVGGRDTQYF. This chain uses TRBV3-1 (or the pseudogene TRBV3-2) with TRBJ2-3; weak D call: TRBD2 (7 bases). Trimming cost V 0 bases and J 6 bases, with 13 bases left between them. Germline V gives CDR1 LGHDT, CDR2 YNNKEL (reference sequence). This CDR3 has 15 amino acids.

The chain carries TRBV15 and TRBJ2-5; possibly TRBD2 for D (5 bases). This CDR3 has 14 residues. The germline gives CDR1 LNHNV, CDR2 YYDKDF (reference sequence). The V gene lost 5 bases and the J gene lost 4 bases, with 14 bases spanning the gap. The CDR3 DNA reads TGTGCCACCAGCTTACCGGACTTGCTAGAGACCCAGTACTTC. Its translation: CATSLPDLLETQYF.

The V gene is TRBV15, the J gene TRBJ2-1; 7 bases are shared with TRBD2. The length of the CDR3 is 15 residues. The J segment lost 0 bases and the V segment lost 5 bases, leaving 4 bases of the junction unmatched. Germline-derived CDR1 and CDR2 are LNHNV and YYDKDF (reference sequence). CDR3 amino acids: CATSGGGSSYNEQFF. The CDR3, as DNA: TGTGCCACCAGCGGCGGGGGTAGCTCCTACAATGAGCAGTTCTTC.